The T cell receptor (beta chain) described here comes from a study of identical twins. Study-wide points: Models predicted too little out-of-frame TCR alpha sharing in monozygotic twins. Zero-insertion analyses could be partly confounded by invariant MAIT and iNKT cells. The same donors were not followed; conclusions instead depended on cross-sectional statistical analysis.

Carrying unique molecular identifiers, the cDNA also gained a universal primer site through template switching. One entry per CDR3 protein results from TCRdb running MiXCR on the 5' RACE reads. The sample shows under 250,000 distinct CDR3 sequences, roughly a tenth of them seen only once. A remark on this clonotype: Its specificity is not known. One end of the junction does not line up with germline, which may come from a read error.

The germline gives CDR1 KGHSH, CDR2 LQKENI. CDR3 length equals 14 residues. The receptor comes from a woman in her late teens or twenties in good health. Material for sequencing was memory (CD45RO+) T cells sorted from blood. This chain connects TRBV18 to TRBJ1-2; D remains ambiguous. The CDR3 coding sequence is TGTGCCAGCTCACCGCAGCCCTTAAGCTATGGCTACACCTTT. It translates to CASSPQPLSYGYTF. The full variable domain, in which reference TRBV18 and TRBJ1-2 provide the parts outside the CDR3, is NAGVMQNPRHLVRRRGQEARLRCSPMKGHSHVYWYRQLPEEGLKFMVYLQKENIIDESGMPKERFSAEFPKEGPSILRIQQVVRGDSAAYFCASSPQPLSYGYTFGSGTRLTVV.